This T cell receptor (beta chain) originates from a study of T cells in Graves' hyperthyroidism and ophthalmopathy. Regions amplified from RNA transcripts were the TCR beta CDR3 regions. An initial round of RT-PCR targeting the TCR CDR3 relied on the HTBI primer set. TCRdb ran MiXCR on the multiplex PCR reads and lists one entry per CDR3 protein. Counted here are 400,000 to 600,000 distinct CDR3 sequences, roughly 20% occurring once; the ten biggest clones make up less than 30%. This clonotype was recorded at least ten times. Diagnoses used clinical symptoms, serum thyroxine and TRAb, thyroid ultrasound and orbital computed tomography. The PBMCs had their origin in more than 9.5 ml of fresh peripheral blood. CDR3 size: 17 residues. The V end lost 5 bases, the J end lost 5 bases, and 24 bases lay between the germline ends.

The sequenced material came from blood. The chain carries TRBV12-3 or TRBV12-4 and TRBJ2-5; tentatively, D is TRBD2 (5 bases). This receptor was obtained from a man aged 18 to 30 with Graves' hyperthyroidism. Here the CDR3 reads CASSGRRGVGPSETQYF. DNA of the CDR3: TGTGCCAGCAGTGGGAGACGAGGTGTCGGACCCTCGGAGACCCAGTACTTC.